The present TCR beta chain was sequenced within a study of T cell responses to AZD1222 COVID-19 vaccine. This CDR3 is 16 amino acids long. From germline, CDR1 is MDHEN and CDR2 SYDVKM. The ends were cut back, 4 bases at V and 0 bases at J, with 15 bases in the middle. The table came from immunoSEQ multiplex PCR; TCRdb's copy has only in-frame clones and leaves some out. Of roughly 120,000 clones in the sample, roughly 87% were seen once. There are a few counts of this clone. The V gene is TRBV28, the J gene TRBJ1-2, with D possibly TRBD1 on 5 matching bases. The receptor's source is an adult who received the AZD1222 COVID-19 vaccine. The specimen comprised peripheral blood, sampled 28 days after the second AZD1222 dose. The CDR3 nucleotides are TGTGCCAGCAGTTCCCTGCGGACACCTACTAACTATGGCTACACCTTC. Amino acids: CASSSLRTPTNYGYTF.